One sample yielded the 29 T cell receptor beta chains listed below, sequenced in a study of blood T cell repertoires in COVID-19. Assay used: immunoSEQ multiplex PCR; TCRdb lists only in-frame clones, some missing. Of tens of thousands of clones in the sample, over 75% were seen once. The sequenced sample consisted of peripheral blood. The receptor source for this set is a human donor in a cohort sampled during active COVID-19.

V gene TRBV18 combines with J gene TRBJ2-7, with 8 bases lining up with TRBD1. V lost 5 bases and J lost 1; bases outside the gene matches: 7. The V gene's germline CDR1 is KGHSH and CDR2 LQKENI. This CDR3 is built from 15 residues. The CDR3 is CASSWDRQTSYEQYF. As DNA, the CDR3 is TGTGCCAGCTCATGGGACAGGCAAACGTCCTACGAGCAGTACTTC. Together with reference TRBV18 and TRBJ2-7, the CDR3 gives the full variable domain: NAGVMQNPRHLVRRRGQEARLRCSPMKGHSHVYWYRQLPEEGLKFMVYLQKENIIDESGMPKERFSAEFPKEGPSILRIQQVVRGDSAAYFCASSWDRQTSYEQYFGPGTRLTVT.

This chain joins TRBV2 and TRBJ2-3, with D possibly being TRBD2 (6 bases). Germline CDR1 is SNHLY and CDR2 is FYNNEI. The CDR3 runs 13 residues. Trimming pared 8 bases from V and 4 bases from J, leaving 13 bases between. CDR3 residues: CASSSGGSDTQYF. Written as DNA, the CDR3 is TGTGCCAGCTCCAGTGGGGGGTCAGATACGCAGTATTTT.

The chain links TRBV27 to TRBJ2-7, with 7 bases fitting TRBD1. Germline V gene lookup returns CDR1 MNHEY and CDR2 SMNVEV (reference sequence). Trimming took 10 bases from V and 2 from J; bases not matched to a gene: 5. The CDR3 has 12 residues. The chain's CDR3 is CATSTGTYEQYF. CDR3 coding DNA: TGTGCCACCTCGACAGGGACCTACGAGCAGTACTTC.

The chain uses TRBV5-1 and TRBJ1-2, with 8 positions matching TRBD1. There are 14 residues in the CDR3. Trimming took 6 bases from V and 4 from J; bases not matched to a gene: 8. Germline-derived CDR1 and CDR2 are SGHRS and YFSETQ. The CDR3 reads CASTPGQGGYGYTF. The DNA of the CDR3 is TGCGCCAGCACCCCCGGACAGGGAGGCTATGGCTACACCTTC.

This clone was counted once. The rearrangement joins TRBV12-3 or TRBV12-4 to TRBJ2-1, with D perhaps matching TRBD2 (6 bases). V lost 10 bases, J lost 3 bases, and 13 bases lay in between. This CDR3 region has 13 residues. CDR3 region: CATASSGYNEQFF. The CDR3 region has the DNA TGTGCCACCGCGAGTAGCGGCTACAATGAGCAGTTCTTC.

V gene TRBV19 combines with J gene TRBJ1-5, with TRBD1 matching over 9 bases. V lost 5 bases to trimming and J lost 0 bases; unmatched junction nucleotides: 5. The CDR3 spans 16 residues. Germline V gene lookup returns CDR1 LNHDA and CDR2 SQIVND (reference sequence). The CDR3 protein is CASSGTGLNSNQPQHF. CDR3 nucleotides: TGTGCCAGTAGTGGGACAGGGCTTAATAGCAATCAGCCCCAGCATTTT. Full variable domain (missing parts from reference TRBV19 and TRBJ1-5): DGGITQSPKYLFRKEGQNVTLSCEQNLNHDAMYWYRQDPGQGLRLIYYSQIVNDFQKGDIAEGYSVSREKKESFPLTVTSAQKNPTAFYLCASSGTGLNSNQPQHFGDGTRLSIL.

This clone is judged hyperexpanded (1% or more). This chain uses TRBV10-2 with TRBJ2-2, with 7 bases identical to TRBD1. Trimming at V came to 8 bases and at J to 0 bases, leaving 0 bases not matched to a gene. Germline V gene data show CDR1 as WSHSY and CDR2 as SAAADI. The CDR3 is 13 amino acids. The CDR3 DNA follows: TGCGCCAGCGGGACAGCGAACACCGGGGAGCTGTTTTTT. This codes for CASGTANTGELFF.

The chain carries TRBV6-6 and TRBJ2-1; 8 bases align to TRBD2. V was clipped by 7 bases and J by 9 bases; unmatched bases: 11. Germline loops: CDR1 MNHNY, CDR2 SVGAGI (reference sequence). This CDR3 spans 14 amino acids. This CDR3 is CASTFTGGAGEQFF. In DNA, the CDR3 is TGTGCCAGCACCTTCACCGGGGGGGCTGGTGAGCAGTTCTTC.

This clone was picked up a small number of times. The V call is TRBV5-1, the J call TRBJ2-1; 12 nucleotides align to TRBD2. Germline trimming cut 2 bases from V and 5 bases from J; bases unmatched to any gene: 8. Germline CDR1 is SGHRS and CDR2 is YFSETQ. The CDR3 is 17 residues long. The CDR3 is CASSFILAGGPDNEQFF. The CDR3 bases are TGCGCCAGCAGCTTCATTCTAGCGGGAGGGCCTGACAATGAGCAGTTCTTC.

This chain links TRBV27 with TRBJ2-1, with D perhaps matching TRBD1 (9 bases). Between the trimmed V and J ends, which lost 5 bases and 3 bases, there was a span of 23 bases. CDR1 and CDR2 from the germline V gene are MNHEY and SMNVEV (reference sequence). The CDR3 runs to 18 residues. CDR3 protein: CASSAGQGRAGVYNEQFF. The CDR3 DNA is TGTGCCAGCAGTGCCGGACAGGGGAGAGCGGGAGTCTACAATGAGCAGTTCTTC.

This CDR3 is CASSFDRGQGGELFF. The CDR3 DNA is TGCGCCAGCAGCTTCGACAGGGGGCAGGGCGGGGAGCTGTTTTTT. The genes are TRBV5-1 and TRBJ2-2, with 10 nucleotides matching TRBD1. The germline V gene encodes CDR1 SGHRS and CDR2 YFSETQ. With 2 bases clipped from V and 7 bases from J, the junction kept 5 bases outside the gene matches. The CDR3 has 15 residues.

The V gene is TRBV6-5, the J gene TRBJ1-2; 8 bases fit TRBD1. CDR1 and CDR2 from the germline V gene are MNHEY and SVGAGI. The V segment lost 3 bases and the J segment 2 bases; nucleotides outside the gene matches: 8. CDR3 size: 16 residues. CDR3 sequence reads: CASSYGGQVLNYGYTF. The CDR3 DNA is TGTGCCAGCAGTTATGGGGGACAGGTCCTAAACTATGGCTACACCTTC.

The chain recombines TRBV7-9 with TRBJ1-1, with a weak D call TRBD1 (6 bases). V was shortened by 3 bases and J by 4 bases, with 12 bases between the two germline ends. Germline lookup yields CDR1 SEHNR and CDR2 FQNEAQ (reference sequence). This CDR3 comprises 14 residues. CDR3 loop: CASSFGEGGTEAFF. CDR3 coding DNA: TGTGCCAGCAGCTTCGGGGAAGGGGGCACTGAAGCTTTCTTT. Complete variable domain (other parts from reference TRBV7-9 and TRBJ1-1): DTGVSQNPRHKITKRGQNVTFRCDPISEHNRLYWYRQTLGQGPEFLTYFQNEAQLEKSRLLSDRFSAERPKGSFSTLEIQRTEQGDSAMYLCASSFGEGGTEAFFGQGTRLTVV.

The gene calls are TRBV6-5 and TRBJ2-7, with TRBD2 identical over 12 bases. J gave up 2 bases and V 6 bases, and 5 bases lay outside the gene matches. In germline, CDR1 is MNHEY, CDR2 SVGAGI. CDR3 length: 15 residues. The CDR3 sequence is CASRARLAGAYEQYF. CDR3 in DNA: TGTGCCAGCAGAGCAAGACTAGCGGGAGCCTACGAGCAGTACTTC.

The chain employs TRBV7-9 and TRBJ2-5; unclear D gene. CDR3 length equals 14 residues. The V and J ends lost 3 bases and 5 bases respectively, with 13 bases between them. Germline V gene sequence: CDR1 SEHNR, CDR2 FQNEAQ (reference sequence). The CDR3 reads CASSFFPLRETQYF. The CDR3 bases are TGTGCCAGCAGCTTTTTCCCCTTGAGGGAGACCCAGTACTTC.

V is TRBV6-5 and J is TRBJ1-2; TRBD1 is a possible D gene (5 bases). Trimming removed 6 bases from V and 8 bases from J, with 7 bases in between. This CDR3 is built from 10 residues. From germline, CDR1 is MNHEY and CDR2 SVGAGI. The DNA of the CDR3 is TGTGCCAGCAGCGGACACGGCTACACCTTC. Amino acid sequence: CASSGHGYTF.

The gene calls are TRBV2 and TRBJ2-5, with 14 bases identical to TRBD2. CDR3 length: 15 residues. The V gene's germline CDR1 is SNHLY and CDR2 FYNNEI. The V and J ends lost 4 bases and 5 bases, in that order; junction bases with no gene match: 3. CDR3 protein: CASSGLAGGLETQYF. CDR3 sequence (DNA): TGTGCCAGCAGTGGACTAGCGGGAGGGCTGGAGACCCAGTACTTC.

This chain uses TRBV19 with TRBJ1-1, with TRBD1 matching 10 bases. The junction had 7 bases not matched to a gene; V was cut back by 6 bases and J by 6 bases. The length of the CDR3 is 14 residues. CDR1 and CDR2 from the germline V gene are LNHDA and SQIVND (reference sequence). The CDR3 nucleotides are TGTGCCAGTAGGCCGACAGGGGGCTCGCCTGAAGCTTTCTTT. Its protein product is CASRPTGGSPEAFF.

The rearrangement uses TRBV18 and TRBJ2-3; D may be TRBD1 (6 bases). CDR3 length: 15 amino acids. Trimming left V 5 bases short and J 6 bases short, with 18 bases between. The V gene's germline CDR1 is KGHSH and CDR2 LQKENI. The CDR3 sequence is CASSATGIRRDTQYF. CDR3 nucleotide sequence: TGTGCCAGCTCAGCTACAGGGATTCGAAGGGATACGCAGTATTTT.

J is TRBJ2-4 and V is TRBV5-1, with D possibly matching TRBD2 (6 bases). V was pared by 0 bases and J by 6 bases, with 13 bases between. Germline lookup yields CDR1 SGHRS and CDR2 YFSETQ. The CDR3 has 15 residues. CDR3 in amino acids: CASSLAPLGGNIQYF. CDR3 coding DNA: TGCGCCAGCAGCTTGGCCCCTTTGGGGGGAAACATTCAGTACTTC. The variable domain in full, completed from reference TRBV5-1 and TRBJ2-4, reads KAGVTQTPRYLIKTRGQQVTLSCSPISGHRSVSWYQQTPGQGLQFLFEYFSETQRNKGNFPGRFSGRQFSNSRSEMNVSTLELGDSALYLCASSLAPLGGNIQYFGAGTRLSVL.

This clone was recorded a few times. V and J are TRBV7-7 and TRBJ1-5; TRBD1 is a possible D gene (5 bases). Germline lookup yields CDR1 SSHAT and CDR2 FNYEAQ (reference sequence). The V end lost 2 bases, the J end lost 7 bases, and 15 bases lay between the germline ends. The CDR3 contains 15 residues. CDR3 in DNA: TGTGCCAGCAGCTTAAGGACACAGCGTAGGCAGCCCCAGCATTTT. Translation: CASSLRTQRRQPQHF. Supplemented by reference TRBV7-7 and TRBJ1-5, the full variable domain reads GAGVSQSPRYKVTKRGQDVTLRCDPISSHATLYWYQQALGQGPEFLTYFNYEAQPDKSGLPSDRFSAERPEGSISTLTIQRTEQRDSAMYRCASSLRTQRRQPQHFGDGTRLSIL.

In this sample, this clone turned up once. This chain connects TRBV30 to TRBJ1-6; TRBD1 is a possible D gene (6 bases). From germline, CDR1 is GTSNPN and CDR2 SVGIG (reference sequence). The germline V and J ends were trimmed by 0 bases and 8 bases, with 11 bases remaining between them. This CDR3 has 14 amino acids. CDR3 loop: CAWSVQGVDSPLHF. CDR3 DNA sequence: TGTGCCTGGAGTGTACAGGGAGTGGATTCACCCCTCCACTTT.

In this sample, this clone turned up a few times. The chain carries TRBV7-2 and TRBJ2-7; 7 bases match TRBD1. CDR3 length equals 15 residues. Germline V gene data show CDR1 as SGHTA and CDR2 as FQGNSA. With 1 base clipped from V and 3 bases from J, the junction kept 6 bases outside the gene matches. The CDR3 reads CASSLETGYGYEQYF. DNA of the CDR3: TGTGCCAGCAGCTTAGAGACAGGGTATGGCTACGAGCAGTACTTC.

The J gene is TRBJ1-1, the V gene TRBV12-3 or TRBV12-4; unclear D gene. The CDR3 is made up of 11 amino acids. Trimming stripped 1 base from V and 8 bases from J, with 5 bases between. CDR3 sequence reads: CASSLGPEAFF. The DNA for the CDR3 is TGTGCCAGCAGTTTAGGGCCAGAAGCTTTCTTT.

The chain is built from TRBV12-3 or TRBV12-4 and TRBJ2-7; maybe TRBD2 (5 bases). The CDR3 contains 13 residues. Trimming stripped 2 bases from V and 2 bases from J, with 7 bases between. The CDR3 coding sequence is TGTGCCAGCAGTTTACAGGAGGCCTACGAGCAGTACTTC. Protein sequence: CASSLQEAYEQYF.

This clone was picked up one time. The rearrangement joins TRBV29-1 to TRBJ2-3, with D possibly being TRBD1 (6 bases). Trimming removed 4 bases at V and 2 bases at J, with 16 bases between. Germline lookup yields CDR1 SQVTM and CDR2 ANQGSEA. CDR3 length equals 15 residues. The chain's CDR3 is CSVAPGQTDTDTQYF. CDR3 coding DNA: TGCAGCGTTGCCCCAGGACAGACTGACACAGATACGCAGTATTTT.

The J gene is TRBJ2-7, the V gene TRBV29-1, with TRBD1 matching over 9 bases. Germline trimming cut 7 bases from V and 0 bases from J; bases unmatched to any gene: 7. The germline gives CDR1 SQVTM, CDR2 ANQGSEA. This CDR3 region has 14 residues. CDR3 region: CSATDRGSSYEQYF. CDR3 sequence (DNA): TGCAGCGCTACGGACAGGGGAAGCTCCTACGAGCAGTACTTC.

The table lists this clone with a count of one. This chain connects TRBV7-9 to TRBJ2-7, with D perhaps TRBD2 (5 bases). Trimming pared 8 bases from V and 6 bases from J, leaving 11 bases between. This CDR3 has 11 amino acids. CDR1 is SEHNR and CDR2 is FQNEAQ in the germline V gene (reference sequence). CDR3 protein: CASDYTSEQYF. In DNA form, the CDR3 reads TGTGCCAGCGACTATACATCCGAGCAGTACTTC.

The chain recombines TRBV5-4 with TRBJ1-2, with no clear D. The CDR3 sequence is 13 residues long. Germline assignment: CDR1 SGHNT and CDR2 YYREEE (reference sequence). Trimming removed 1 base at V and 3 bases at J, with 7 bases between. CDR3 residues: CASSLRQHYGYTF. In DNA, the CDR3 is TGTGCCAGCAGCTTGCGACAACACTATGGCTACACCTTC.